These 22 T cell receptor beta chains came from one sample sequenced in a study of blood T cell repertoires in COVID-19. The method was immunoSEQ multiplex PCR; TCRdb's version includes in-frame clones alone and lacks a portion of them. The repertoire holds approximately 240,000 clones, 80% to 90% seen once, with less than 20% in the top ten. The sample consisted of peripheral blood. The receptor set was obtained from a woman at least 80 years old with active or convalescent COVID-19.

The V call is TRBV25-1, the J call TRBJ1-4; possibly TRBD1 for D (6 bases). Trimming removed 5 bases from V and 0 bases from J, with 16 bases in between. CDR1 is MGHDK, CDR2 SYGVNS, per germline. This CDR3 contains 17 residues. This CDR3 reads CASSRGGAGPTNEKLFF. In DNA, the CDR3 is TGTGCCAGCAGTCGCGGGGGCGCGGGGCCAACTAATGAAAAACTGTTTTTT.

This chain joins TRBV5-1 and TRBJ2-3, with D tentatively TRBD2 (6 bases). CDR1 and CDR2 from the germline V gene are SGHRS and YFSETQ. The CDR3 loop spans 15 amino acids. V dropped 4 bases and J dropped 1 base, with 13 bases sitting between them. In DNA, the CDR3 is TGCGCCAGCAGCCGAGGGGACTTCGGCACAGATACGCAGTATTTT. Its translation: CASSRGDFGTDTQYF.

The V call is TRBV4-1, the J call TRBJ1-5; D is possibly TRBD1 (5 bases). CDR1 is MGHRA, CDR2 YSYEKL, per germline. V lost 1 base, J lost 4 bases, and 11 bases lay in between. The CDR3 covers 15 residues. CDR3 in DNA: TGCGCCAGCAGCCAAGCTCTGCAGGGTAATCAGCCCCAGCATTTT. Protein product: CASSQALQGNQPQHF.

The chain joins TRBV27 to TRBJ1-5; weak D call: TRBD1 (6 bases). Germline assignment: CDR1 MNHEY and CDR2 SMNVEV (reference sequence). V was pared by 2 bases and J by 3 bases, with 8 bases between. The CDR3 consists of 14 residues. The CDR3 bases are TGTGCCAGCAGTTTACCAGGGGCCAATCAGCCCCAGCATTTT. It is translated as CASSLPGANQPQHF.

The chain has TRBV5-5 and TRBJ2-5, with TRBD2 identical over 8 bases. Germline V lookup: CDR1 SGHKS, CDR2 YYEKEE (reference sequence). J lost 5 bases, V lost 0 bases, and 6 bases had no gene match. The CDR3 is 15 residues long. In DNA form, the CDR3 reads TGTGCCAGCAGCTTGGCCCGGGGGGGGACGGAGACCCAGTACTTC. Translated: CASSLARGGTETQYF.

This clone has a single count. The CDR3 coding sequence is TGTGCCAGCAGCGCGCTAGCGGACTCCTACGAGCAGTACTTC. This gives the protein CASSALADSYEQYF. The chain combines TRBV9 with TRBJ2-7, with 7 bases fitting TRBD2. The CDR3 contains 14 residues. V shed 3 bases, J shed 0 bases, and the junction held 3 bases outside the gene matches. In germline, CDR1 is SGDLS, CDR2 YYNGEE.

This chain uses TRBV7-2 with TRBJ1-5, with D possibly being TRBD1 (5 bases). V shed 5 bases and J shed 4 bases, with 9 bases lying between them. Looked up from germline, CDR1 is SGHTA and CDR2 is FQGNSA. The length of the CDR3 is 13 residues. CDR3 DNA: TGTGCCAGCAGCGTTGCAGGGAATCAGCCCCAGCATTTT. Residues: CASSVAGNQPQHF.

The chain links TRBV19 to TRBJ1-2; 8 positions match TRBD1. CDR3 length: 14 residues. From germline, CDR1 is LNHDA and CDR2 SQIVND (reference sequence). J gave up 3 bases and V 6 bases, and 6 bases lay outside the gene matches. The CDR3 here is CASRVDRGDYGYTF. CDR3 nucleotides: TGTGCCAGTAGAGTAGACAGGGGAGACTATGGCTACACCTTC.

This chain connects TRBV11-1 to TRBJ2-7; a possible D gene is TRBD1 (6 bases). The CDR3 runs 14 residues. V gave up 2 bases and J gave up 1 base, with 9 bases separating them. Germline-derived CDR1 and CDR2 are SGHAT and FQDESV (reference sequence). The CDR3 DNA is TGTGCCAGCAGCTTATTTCAGGGGTCCTACGAGCAGTACTTC. This gives the protein CASSLFQGSYEQYF.

The genes are TRBV27 and TRBJ2-1; TRBD1 matches 9 bases. This CDR3 comprises 13 residues. Germline CDR1 is MNHEY and CDR2 is SMNVEV (reference sequence). V shed 3 bases and J 9 bases; nucleotides not matched to a gene: 3. DNA for the CDR3: TGTGCCAGCAGTTTCGACAGGGGGTTTGAGCAGTTCTTC. Protein sequence: CASSFDRGFEQFF.

The chain links TRBV2 to TRBJ2-4; 8 bases match TRBD1. The V segment lost 7 bases and the J segment 3 bases; nucleotides outside the gene matches: 2. Germline CDR1 is SNHLY and CDR2 is FYNNEI. This CDR3 region has 13 residues. The CDR3 DNA reads as TGTGCCAGCATAGGGACAGGCAAAAACATTCAGTACTTC. Its protein product is CASIGTGKNIQYF.

V usage is TRBV5-6 and J usage is TRBJ1-2, with 8 nucleotides matching TRBD1. The CDR3 is 18 residues long. Germline V lookup: CDR1 SGHDT, CDR2 YYEEEE. V shed 2 bases and J 8 bases; nucleotides not matched to a gene: 20. CDR3: CASSLGTVGDRGAGGYTF. In DNA, the CDR3 is TGTGCCAGCAGCTTAGGTACGGTGGGTGACAGGGGAGCAGGAGGCTACACCTTC.

The chain couples TRBV6-5 to TRBJ2-3; D is possibly TRBD2 (5 bases). The length of the CDR3 is 13 residues. The germline V and J ends were trimmed by 4 bases and 2 bases, with 7 bases remaining between them. Germline V CDR1 and CDR2: MNHEY, SVGAGI. The CDR3 DNA sequence: TGTGCCAGCAGTTTGAGGGTCACAGATACGCAGTATTTT. Encoded protein: CASSLRVTDTQYF.

In its sample, this clone was seen a few times. V gene TRBV12-5 combines with J gene TRBJ1-5, with D perhaps TRBD1 (5 bases). V lost 1 base and J lost 7, with 8 bases in between. This CDR3 is built from 13 residues. Germline assignment: CDR1 LGHNT and CDR2 FRNRAP. The CDR3 loop is CASGLGAGQPQHF. The CDR3 DNA reads TGTGCTAGTGGTTTGGGGGCAGGGCAGCCCCAGCATTTT.

About this clone itself: The sample has other DNA sequences that encode this CDR3 too. This chain connects TRBV18 to TRBJ2-2; the D gene is possibly TRBD1 (6 bases). Trimming removed 6 bases from V and 1 base from J, with 12 bases in between. The CDR3 has 15 amino acids. Germline assignment: CDR1 KGHSH and CDR2 LQKENI. CDR3 residues: CASSPGTQNTGELFF. The CDR3 DNA is TGTGCCAGCTCTCCCGGGACACAGAACACCGGGGAGCTGTTTTTT.

This chain uses TRBV19 with TRBJ2-2, with D tentatively TRBD2 (6 bases). Trimming left V 4 bases short and J 6 bases short, with 18 bases between. Germline values: CDR1 LNHDA, CDR2 SQIVND (reference sequence). The length of the CDR3 is 16 residues. The CDR3 region is CASSTGGLRLAGELFF. CDR3 DNA sequence: TGTGCCAGTAGTACCGGAGGGTTAAGATTAGCCGGGGAGCTGTTTTTT.

The chain couples TRBV5-1 to TRBJ2-1; TRBD1 is a possible D gene (5 bases). V shed 0 bases and J shed 3 bases, with 10 bases lying between them. CDR1 and CDR2 (germline): SGHRS, YFSETQ. This CDR3 is built from 15 residues. CDR3 sequence: CASSLAQGRYNEQFF. CDR3 sequence (DNA): TGCGCCAGCAGCTTGGCGCAGGGTCGCTACAATGAGCAGTTCTTC.

The chain employs TRBV7-9 and TRBJ2-7; possible D gene TRBD2, 5 bases. Germline V gene data show CDR1 as SEHNR and CDR2 as FQNEAQ (reference sequence). V was pared by 5 bases and J by 2 bases, with 10 bases between. This CDR3 contains 13 residues. CDR3 residues: CASSDGVPYEQYF. CDR3 bases: TGTGCCAGCAGCGACGGGGTTCCCTACGAGCAGTACTTC.

This clone has just one count. The CDR3 DNA follows: TGTGCCAGCAGTTTCCCGGGACAGGGGGGCGAGCAGTACTTC. It yields the protein CASSFPGQGGEQYF. V and J are TRBV27 and TRBJ2-7, with 11 nucleotides matching TRBD1. V dropped 3 bases and J dropped 6; count of bases not matched to a gene: 4. Germline CDR1 MNHEY, CDR2 SMNVEV (reference sequence). The CDR3 is 14 residues long.

V gene TRBV6-2 or TRBV6-3 combines with J gene TRBJ2-1; TRBD2 matches 9 bases. The CDR3 is 15 amino acids. Germline CDR1 and CDR2: MNHEY and SVGEGT. V lost 2 bases to trimming and J lost 2 bases; unmatched junction nucleotides: 1. This CDR3 is CASSYAGGPYNEQFF. The CDR3 DNA reads as TGTGCCAGCAGTTACGCGGGAGGGCCCTACAATGAGCAGTTCTTC.

This chain joins TRBV2 and TRBJ2-7; TRBD2 agrees at 13 bases. Per germline, CDR1 SNHLY and CDR2 FYNNEI. Losses at the gene ends were 7 bases for V and 0 bases for J; bases not matched to a gene: 9. This CDR3 contains 17 residues. For the CDR3, the DNA is TGTGCCAGCACCTCGCAGACTAGCGGGGGGTACTCCTACGAGCAGTACTTC. As protein: CASTSQTSGGYSYEQYF. Filled out from reference TRBV2 and TRBJ2-7, the complete variable domain reads EPEVTQTPSHQVTQMGQEVILRCVPISNHLYFYWYRQILGQKVEFLVSFYNNEISEKSEIFDDQFSVERPDGSNFTLKIRSTKLEDSAMYFCASTSQTSGGYSYEQYFGPGTRLTVT.

The chain combines TRBV28 with TRBJ1-3; 12 bases are shared with TRBD1. From germline, CDR1 is MDHEN and CDR2 SYDVKM. V was clipped by 7 bases and J by 7 bases; unmatched bases: 5. The CDR3 spans 14 residues. This chain's CDR3 is CASTVGQGANTIYF. In DNA form, the CDR3 reads TGTGCCAGCACTGTGGGACAGGGGGCGAACACCATATATTTT. Full variable domain (rest looked up from reference TRBV28 and TRBJ1-3): DVKVTQSSRYLVKRTGEKVFLECVQDMDHENMFWYRQDPGLGLRLIYFSYDVKMKEKGDIPEGYSVSREKKERFSLILESASTNQTSMYLCASTVGQGANTIYFGEGSWLTVV.